The clone carrying this TCR beta chain has just a few counts. As yet, its antigen is unknown. This specimen comes from a study of PD-1 blockade in classical Hodgkin lymphoma. Measured with immunoSEQ multiplex PCR; TCRdb has only the in-frame clones, and not every one. Altogether approximately 3,000 clones are present, 55% to 75% being singletons, with the ten largest covering about 10%. There was relapse after autologous stem cell transplantation in every patient, and there was variation in brentuximab vedotin exposure. Isolation of CD8+ T cells from thawed PBMCs used magnetic negative selection. Progressive disease, partial response or complete response was each patient's best response. Trimming left V 0 bases short and J 0 bases short, with 10 bases between. From germline, CDR1 is SGHRS and CDR2 YFSETQ. The CDR3 covers 16 residues. The study, taken as a whole, reports: Reports described newly diagnosed patients as having lower baseline TCR diversity than healthy donors.

V and J are TRBV5-1 and TRBJ1-5; possibly TRBD1 for D (6 bases). This sample comprised CD8+ T cells from blood, obtained at baseline. The receptor comes from a human donor with classical Hodgkin lymphoma. DNA for the CDR3: TGCGCCAGCAGCTTGGTCCCAGGGGATAGCAATCAGCCCCAGCATTTT. As protein: CASSLVPGDSNQPQHF.